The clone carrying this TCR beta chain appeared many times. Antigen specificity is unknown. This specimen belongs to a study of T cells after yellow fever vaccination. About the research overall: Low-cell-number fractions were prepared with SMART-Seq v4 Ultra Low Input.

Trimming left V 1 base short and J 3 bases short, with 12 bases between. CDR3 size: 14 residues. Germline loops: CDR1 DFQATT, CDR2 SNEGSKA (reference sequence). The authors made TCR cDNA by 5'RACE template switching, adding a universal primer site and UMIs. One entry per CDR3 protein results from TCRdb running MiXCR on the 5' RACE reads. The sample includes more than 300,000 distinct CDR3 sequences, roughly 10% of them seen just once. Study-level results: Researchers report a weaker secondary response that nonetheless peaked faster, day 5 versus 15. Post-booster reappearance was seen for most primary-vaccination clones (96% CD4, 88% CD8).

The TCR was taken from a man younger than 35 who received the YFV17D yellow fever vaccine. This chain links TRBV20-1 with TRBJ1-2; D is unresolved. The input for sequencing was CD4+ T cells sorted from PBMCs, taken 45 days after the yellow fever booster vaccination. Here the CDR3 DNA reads TGCAGTGCTAGAGCCGGGTTTAGTCACTATGGCTACACCTTC. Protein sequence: CSARAGFSHYGYTF.